The rows below give T cell receptor beta chains drawn from one sample of a study of T cell responses to AZD1222 COVID-19 vaccine. Generated by immunoSEQ multiplex PCR, the TCRdb table keeps only in-frame clones and is missing some. The sample carries 140,000 to 150,000 clones, approximately 89% recorded once. The sequencing used peripheral blood, collected 28 days after the second AZD1222 dose. These receptor sequences come from an adult who received the AZD1222 COVID-19 vaccine. CDR3s include the opening cysteine and the closing phenylalanine or tryptophan. Each record gives: clone size, V gene, D gene, J gene, CDR3 length, CDR3 DNA, CDR3 protein. The D gene is left open where the match is weak. Expanded clones get a size class; other rows say once, few or many, or leave the size out.

clone size: NA; V gene: TRBV5-1; D gene: NA; J gene: TRBJ2-7; CDR3 length: 14; CDR3 DNA: TGCGCCAGCAGCTTGTTTACCAACACCTACGAGCAGTACTTC; CDR3 protein: CASSLFTNTYEQYF
clone size: NA; V gene: TRBV11-2; D gene: NA; J gene: TRBJ1-5; CDR3 length: 15; CDR3 DNA: TGTGCCAGCAGCTTAGGGTACGGAACAAATCAGCCCCAGCATTTT; CDR3 protein: CASSLGYGTNQPQHF
clone size: NA; V gene: TRBV7-2; D gene: NA; J gene: TRBJ1-6; CDR3 length: 15; CDR3 DNA: TGTGCCAGCAGCTTAGAAGTGACGGAGAATTCACCCCTCCACTTT; CDR3 protein: CASSLEVTENSPLHF
clone size: once; V gene: TRBV5-6; D gene: NA; J gene: TRBJ2-6; CDR3 length: 16; CDR3 DNA: TGTGCCAGCAGCTTGTATTCCGGTCCTGGGGCCAACGTCCTGACTTTC; CDR3 protein: CASSLYSGPGANVLTF
clone size: NA; V gene: TRBV15; D gene: TRBD1; J gene: TRBJ2-2; CDR3 length: 17; CDR3 DNA: TGTGCCACCAGGCTACAGGGGGCGTCGAGGGGCACCGGGGAGCTGTTTTTT; CDR3 protein: CATRLQGASRGTGELFF
clone size: NA; V gene: TRBV28; D gene: TRBD2; J gene: TRBJ2-6; CDR3 length: 19; CDR3 DNA: TGTGCCAGCAGTTTATGGGGACTAGCGGGTAGTTCTGGGGCCAACGTCCTGACTTTC; CDR3 protein: CASSLWGLAGSSGANVLTF
clone size: NA; V gene: TRBV6-5; D gene: NA; J gene: TRBJ1-6; CDR3 length: 13; CDR3 DNA: TGTGCCAGCACGCGGGGTTGGGAATCACCCCTCCACTTT; CDR3 protein: CASTRGWESPLHF
clone size: once; V gene: TRBV5-1; D gene: TRBD1; J gene: TRBJ1-6; CDR3 length: 19; CDR3 DNA: TGCGCCAGCAGCAGAAATACCGGACAGGGGGGGACCTCGAATTCACCCCTCCACTTT; CDR3 protein: CASSRNTGQGGTSNSPLHF
clone size: NA; V gene: TRBV7-2; D gene: TRBD1; J gene: TRBJ2-1; CDR3 length: 15; CDR3 DNA: TGTGCCAGCAGCTCCCGGGACAGGGGAGACAATGAGCAGTTCTTC; CDR3 protein: CASSSRDRGDNEQFF
clone size: NA; V gene: TRBV2; D gene: NA; J gene: TRBJ2-7; CDR3 length: 13; CDR3 DNA: TGTGCCAGCAGTTCGGACCTTTCGCACGAGCAGTACTTC; CDR3 protein: CASSSDLSHEQYF
clone size: NA; V gene: TRBV5-4; D gene: TRBD2; J gene: TRBJ2-1; CDR3 length: 15; CDR3 DNA: TGTGCCAGCAGCTCCACTAGCGGGGTTTTAAATGAGCAGTTCTTC; CDR3 protein: CASSSTSGVLNEQFF
clone size: NA; V gene: TRBV7-2; D gene: NA; J gene: TRBJ1-2; CDR3 length: 14; CDR3 DNA: TGTGCCAGCAGCTCAATACAGGGTTTCGGTGGCTACACCTTC; CDR3 protein: CASSSIQGFGGYTF
clone size: once; V gene: TRBV24-1; D gene: TRBD1; J gene: TRBJ1-5; CDR3 length: 12; CDR3 DNA: TGTGCCACCGGGACAGGGCTACAGCCCCAGCATTTT; CDR3 protein: CATGTGLQPQHF
clone size: NA; V gene: TRBV9; D gene: NA; J gene: TRBJ2-2; CDR3 length: 14; CDR3 DNA: TGTGCCAGCAGCGTAGTTGGGAACACCGGGGAGCTGTTTTTT; CDR3 protein: CASSVVGNTGELFF
clone size: NA; V gene: TRBV5-5; D gene: NA; J gene: TRBJ1-1; CDR3 length: 14; CDR3 DNA: TGTGCCAGCAGCCCCGGGACACTGAACACTGAAGCTTTCTTT; CDR3 protein: CASSPGTLNTEAFF
clone size: few; V gene: TRBV19; D gene: TRBD1; J gene: TRBJ1-1; CDR3 length: 15; CDR3 DNA: TGTGCCAGTAGTCAGGGGGCGCGAGCTTTCGCTGAAGCTTTCTTT; CDR3 protein: CASSQGARAFAEAFF
clone size: few; V gene: TRBV19; D gene: NA; J gene: TRBJ1-2; CDR3 length: 15; CDR3 DNA: TGTGCCAGTAGTATAGGGCCCGGGGGTAGTAATGGCTACACCTTC; CDR3 protein: CASSIGPGGSNGYTF
clone size: NA; V gene: TRBV10-3; D gene: NA; J gene: TRBJ2-3; CDR3 length: 14; CDR3 DNA: TGTGCCATCAGGGAAGGGGCTTCCACAGATACGCAGTATTTT; CDR3 protein: CAIREGASTDTQYF
clone size: NA; V gene: TRBV9; D gene: NA; J gene: TRBJ2-1; CDR3 length: 12; CDR3 DNA: TGTGCCAGCGCACGAGGGGGGAATGAGCAGTTCTTC; CDR3 protein: CASARGGNEQFF
clone size: NA; V gene: TRBV24-1; D gene: NA; J gene: TRBJ1-2; CDR3 length: 14; CDR3 DNA: TGTGCCACCAGTGACCCCACAGGGCTAGGTGGCTACACCTTC; CDR3 protein: CATSDPTGLGGYTF
clone size: NA; V gene: TRBV24-1; D gene: NA; J gene: TRBJ2-3; CDR3 length: 22; CDR3 DNA: TGTGCCACCAGTGATCCCCGGGACAGGAGGGTTCGGGAGGGCCTTTTTTTGGATACGCAGTATTTT; CDR3 protein: CATSDPRDRRVREGLFLDTQYF
clone size: NA; V gene: TRBV7-3; D gene: NA; J gene: TRBJ2-3; CDR3 length: 14; CDR3 DNA: TGTGCCAGCAGCGCCCTAGCGAACACAGATACGCAGTATTTT; CDR3 protein: CASSALANTDTQYF
clone size: NA; V gene: TRBV12-3/TRBV12-4; D gene: NA; J gene: TRBJ1-5; CDR3 length: 12; CDR3 DNA: TGTGCCAGCAGTTTTCCCGGGCAGCCCCAGCATTTT; CDR3 protein: CASSFPGQPQHF
clone size: NA; V gene: TRBV19; D gene: NA; J gene: TRBJ1-1; CDR3 length: 16; CDR3 DNA: TGTGCCAGTAGTATCCTGGTCAGGGGCCCAGGAACTGAAGCTTTCTTT; CDR3 protein: CASSILVRGPGTEAFF
clone size: NA; V gene: TRBV5-1; D gene: TRBD1; J gene: TRBJ1-2; CDR3 length: 18; CDR3 DNA: TGCGCCAGCAGCTCAAATTCCGGGACAGGGGGATCTAACTATGGCTACACCTTC; CDR3 protein: CASSSNSGTGGSNYGYTF
clone size: NA; V gene: TRBV12-5; D gene: TRBD1; J gene: TRBJ2-1; CDR3 length: 14; CDR3 DNA: TGTGCTAGTGGGGCGGGACAGGGGGTGAATGAGCAGTTCTTC; CDR3 protein: CASGAGQGVNEQFF
clone size: NA; V gene: TRBV28; D gene: NA; J gene: TRBJ1-1; CDR3 length: 13; CDR3 DNA: TGTGCCAGCAGTTCAGGGACGGGCACTGAAGCTTTCTTT; CDR3 protein: CASSSGTGTEAFF
clone size: NA; V gene: TRBV9; D gene: TRBD1; J gene: TRBJ2-7; CDR3 length: 15; CDR3 DNA: TGTGCCAGCAGCGGTAGTGACAGGGGCTCCTACGAGCAGTACTTC; CDR3 protein: CASSGSDRGSYEQYF
clone size: NA; V gene: TRBV5-1; D gene: NA; J gene: TRBJ2-1; CDR3 length: 14; CDR3 DNA: TGCGCCAGCAGCTCTCGAGCGGTGGACAATGAGCAGTTCTTC; CDR3 protein: CASSSRAVDNEQFF
clone size: NA; V gene: TRBV5-1; D gene: NA; J gene: TRBJ2-1; CDR3 length: 14; CDR3 DNA: TGCGCCAGCAGCCCGCCGGGACTGCACAATGAGCAGTTCTTC; CDR3 protein: CASSPPGLHNEQFF
clone size: NA; V gene: TRBV7-2; D gene: TRBD2; J gene: TRBJ2-7; CDR3 length: 17; CDR3 DNA: TGTGCCAGCAGCCCTCCCGGGGGGGCTTTAATCTCCTACGAGCAGTACTTC; CDR3 protein: CASSPPGGALISYEQYF
clone size: once; V gene: TRBV5-4; D gene: NA; J gene: TRBJ1-2; CDR3 length: 13; CDR3 DNA: TGTGCCAGCCGCCGGGCAGGGGATAATGGCTACACCTTC; CDR3 protein: CASRRAGDNGYTF
clone size: NA; V gene: TRBV28; D gene: TRBD1; J gene: TRBJ2-7; CDR3 length: 14; CDR3 DNA: TGTGCCAGCAGACCACAGGGGGTTACCTACGAGCAGTACTTC; CDR3 protein: CASRPQGVTYEQYF
clone size: NA; V gene: TRBV29-1; D gene: TRBD2; J gene: TRBJ2-1; CDR3 length: 14; CDR3 DNA: TGCAGCGTTGTTAGGCTAGCGGGAGACAATGAGCAGTTCTTC; CDR3 protein: CSVVRLAGDNEQFF
clone size: NA; V gene: TRBV11-2; D gene: TRBD2; J gene: TRBJ2-1; CDR3 length: 18; CDR3 DNA: TGTGCCAGCAGCTTAATAGGGTTCAGCGGGAGCTCCTACAATGAGCAGTTCTTC; CDR3 protein: CASSLIGFSGSSYNEQFF
clone size: NA; V gene: TRBV11-3; D gene: TRBD1; J gene: TRBJ2-1; CDR3 length: 16; CDR3 DNA: TGTGCCAGCAGCTCACCGGGGGACAGGGGGGCGGATGAGCAGTTCTTC; CDR3 protein: CASSSPGDRGADEQFF
clone size: once; V gene: TRBV10-3; D gene: TRBD2; J gene: TRBJ2-7; CDR3 length: 15; CDR3 DNA: TGTGCCATCAGCAGACTAGCGGAGAACTCCTACGAGCAGTACTTC; CDR3 protein: CAISRLAENSYEQYF
clone size: NA; V gene: TRBV2; D gene: NA; J gene: TRBJ1-3; CDR3 length: 16; CDR3 DNA: TGTGCCAGCAGTGGAGCCCTCGTTCCCCCTGGAAACACCATATATTTT; CDR3 protein: CASSGALVPPGNTIYF
clone size: NA; V gene: TRBV11-2; D gene: NA; J gene: TRBJ2-3; CDR3 length: 11; CDR3 DNA: TGTGCCAGCTCCCTCACAGATACGCAGTATTTT; CDR3 protein: CASSLTDTQYF